Shown below are 26 T cell receptor beta chains from a single sample sequenced in a study of T cell responses to AZD1222 COVID-19 vaccine. Measured with immunoSEQ multiplex PCR; TCRdb has only the in-frame clones, and not every one. The profile shows some 150,000 clones, about 91% of them singletons. Specimen: peripheral blood, collected on day 0 of AZD1222 vaccination. The receptors were gathered from an adult in good health.

The V call is TRBV2, the J call TRBJ2-1; 8 nucleotides match TRBD1. CDR1 SNHLY and CDR2 FYNNEI come from the germline V gene. The junction had 4 bases not matched to a gene; V was cut back by 6 bases and J by 0 bases. The CDR3 consists of 15 residues. The CDR3 region is CASSWDRSSYNEQFF. The DNA for the CDR3 is TGTGCCAGCAGCTGGGACAGGAGCTCCTACAATGAGCAGTTCTTC.

The chain recombines TRBV7-2 with TRBJ1-6; no clear D. The CDR3 is made up of 15 amino acids. From germline, CDR1 is SGHTA and CDR2 FQGNSA. Between the trimmed V and J ends, which lost 1 base and 6 bases, there was a span of 10 bases. DNA for the CDR3: TGTGCCAGCAGCTTAGGCGGTGGGGTTAATTCACCCCTCCACTTT. Its translation: CASSLGGGVNSPLHF.

The CDR3, as DNA: TGTGCCAGCAGCTCAACAGGTTGGACTATGCGGGGCTACACCTTC. Translating gives CASSSTGWTMRGYTF. The chain employs TRBV7-9 and TRBJ1-2; D may be TRBD1 (5 bases). The germline CDR1 and CDR2 sequences are SEHNR and FQNEAQ (reference sequence). V shed 4 bases and J shed 8 bases, with 20 bases lying between them. This CDR3 has 15 residues.

This chain connects TRBV6-1 to TRBJ1-1; D uncertain. This CDR3 is built from 13 residues. Germline CDR1 reads MNHNS; CDR2 reads SASEGT. Between the trimmed V and J ends, which lost 6 bases and 5 bases, there was a span of 13 bases. CDR3 sequence reads: CASRRSDGTEAFF. CDR3 sequence (DNA): TGTGCCAGCAGGCGGTCTGATGGGACTGAAGCTTTCTTT.

This chain uses TRBV3-1 (or the pseudogene TRBV3-2) with TRBJ2-7, with a tentative D call TRBD2 (5 bases). The CDR3 extends over 14 amino acids. CDR1 LGHDT and CDR2 YNNKEL come from the germline V gene (reference sequence). V was clipped by 5 bases and J by 1 base, with 12 bases between them. CDR3 residues: CASSESGRSYEQYF. The CDR3 coding sequence is TGTGCCAGCAGCGAAAGCGGACGGTCCTACGAGCAGTACTTC.

The genes are TRBV2 and TRBJ1-6; 9 bases agree with TRBD1. Germline CDR1 is SNHLY and CDR2 is FYNNEI. Trimming cost V 7 bases and J 9 bases; bases outside gene matches: 10. This CDR3 region has 15 residues. CDR3 in amino acids: CASTVDRGFGSPLHF. The CDR3 nucleotides read TGTGCCAGCACGGTTGACAGGGGGTTTGGTTCACCCCTCCACTTT. Full variable domain (remainder filled in from reference TRBV2 and TRBJ1-6): EPEVTQTPSHQVTQMGQEVILRCVPISNHLYFYWYRQILGQKVEFLVSFYNNEISEKSEIFDDQFSVERPDGSNFTLKIRSTKLEDSAMYFCASTVDRGFGSPLHFGNGTRLTVT.

A single count supports this clone. The genes are TRBV3-1 (or the pseudogene TRBV3-2) and TRBJ1-1; D unresolved. Trimming removed 0 bases at V and 11 bases at J, with 16 bases between. CDR1 and CDR2 (germline): LGHDT, YNNKEL (reference sequence). The CDR3 loop spans 14 amino acids. The CDR3 here is CASSQDKRTTGAFF. CDR3 in DNA: TGTGCCAGCAGCCAAGATAAGAGAACTACGGGGGCTTTCTTT.

In its sample, this clone was seen many times. This rearrangement joins TRBV2 to TRBJ1-5; D might be TRBD1 (6 bases). The V end lost 4 bases, the J end lost 3 bases, and 10 bases lay between the germline ends. This CDR3 spans 14 amino acids. Germline V lookup: CDR1 SNHLY, CDR2 FYNNEI. CDR3 DNA sequence: TGTGCCAGCAGTGGGGACACGGTCAATCAGCCCCAGCATTTT. This encodes CASSGDTVNQPQHF.

Notes on this clone: Other DNA sequences of this sample code for an identical CDR3. The J gene is TRBJ1-5, the V gene TRBV28, with unresolved D. Trimming took off 6 bases at V and 1 base at J, with 4 bases between the two ends. The V gene's germline CDR1 is MDHEN and CDR2 SYDVKM. This CDR3 contains 12 residues. The CDR3 coding sequence is TGTGCCAGCAGAGAAAGCAATCAGCCCCAGCATTTT. Translated, it gives CASRESNQPQHF.

A single count supports this clone. V and J are TRBV14 and TRBJ1-2; possibly TRBD1 for D (5 bases). CDR3 length equals 14 residues. The V end lost 4 bases, the J end lost 6 bases, and 15 bases lay between the germline ends. Germline CDR1 is SGHDN and CDR2 is FVKESK. The chain's CDR3 is CASSRDWRGDGYTF. As DNA, the CDR3 is TGTGCCAGCAGCCGGGACTGGCGGGGCGATGGCTACACCTTC.

This clone has just one count. The V call is TRBV4-2, the J call TRBJ1-6; no definite D call. Deletions cut 0 bases from V and 9 bases from J, with 9 bases between. The CDR3 sequence is 14 residues long. CDR1 LGHNA and CDR2 YNFKEQ come from the germline V gene. The CDR3 coding sequence is TGTGCCAGCAGCCAAGATAAGGAGGCTTCACCCCTCCACTTT. It is translated as CASSQDKEASPLHF.

Only a few counts were recorded for this clone. The CDR3 here is CASSPGDGGGRSPLHF. Here the CDR3 DNA reads TGTGCCAGCAGCCCGGGAGATGGCGGAGGGCGTTCACCCCTCCACTTT. The genes are TRBV7-8 and TRBJ1-6; D is unresolved. Trimming shortened V by 5 bases and J by 9 bases, and 20 bases separated the two germline ends. CDR3 length: 16 amino acids. Germline V gene sequence: CDR1 SGHVS, CDR2 FQNEAQ.

V gene TRBV14 combines with J gene TRBJ1-2; 8 bases are shared with TRBD1. Germline loops: CDR1 SGHDN, CDR2 FVKESK. This CDR3 has 15 amino acids. J gave up 2 bases and V 6 bases, and 8 bases lay outside the gene matches. CDR3 amino acids: CASRRTGGENYGYTF. In DNA, the CDR3 is TGTGCCAGCAGACGTACAGGGGGGGAGAACTATGGCTACACCTTC. Using reference TRBV14 and TRBJ1-2 for the parts outside the CDR3, the full variable domain is EAGVTQFPSHSVIEKGQTVTLRCDPISGHDNLYWYRRVMGKEIKFLLHFVKESKQDESGMPNNRFLAERTGGTYSTLKVQPAELEDSGVYFCASRRTGGENYGYTFGSGTRLTVV.

J is TRBJ1-4 and V is TRBV3-1 (or the pseudogene TRBV3-2); TRBD1 might be the D (5 bases). The CDR3 covers 15 residues. CDR1 is LGHDT, CDR2 YNNKEL, per germline (reference sequence). The V gene lost 5 bases and the J gene lost 7 bases, with 17 bases spanning the gap. CDR3 residues: CASSIRQGGPEKLFF. CDR3 in DNA: TGTGCCAGCAGCATCCGCCAGGGAGGCCCTGAAAAACTGTTTTTT.

The chain uses TRBV11-2 and TRBJ2-7; 10 bases match TRBD1. From germline, CDR1 is SGHAT and CDR2 FQNNGV. J gave up 3 bases and V 5 bases, and 13 bases lay outside the gene matches. The CDR3 loop spans 17 amino acids. This chain's CDR3 is CASSLAYLRDRGYEQYF. DNA of the CDR3: TGTGCCAGCAGCCTAGCCTACCTCCGGGACAGGGGCTACGAGCAGTACTTC.

The CDR3 DNA sequence: TGCGCCAGCAGCTGGGGGGACAGGCTCATGAACACTGAAGCTTTCTTT. This translates into CASSWGDRLMNTEAFF. V and J are TRBV5-1 and TRBJ1-1, with 8 bases matching TRBD1. The CDR3 covers 16 residues. After removal of 3 bases from V and 0 bases from J, the junction contained 7 bases not matched to a gene. Germline V lookup: CDR1 SGHRS, CDR2 YFSETQ.

Only a few counts were recorded for this clone. V gene TRBV9 combines with J gene TRBJ2-7; 8 bases fit TRBD1. The V gene end was trimmed by 3 bases and the J gene end by 2 bases; junction bases not matched to a gene: 4. The CDR3 loop spans 14 amino acids. Germline assignment: CDR1 SGDLS and CDR2 YYNGEE. CDR3 bases: TGTGCCAGCAGCGCAATGGACAGGGCCTACGAGCAGTACTTC. It translates to CASSAMDRAYEQYF.

The chain has TRBV19 and TRBJ1-5; the D is unclear. V gave up 5 bases and J gave up 9 bases, with 14 bases separating them. In germline, CDR1 is LNHDA, CDR2 SQIVND (reference sequence). The CDR3 is 13 amino acids. CDR3 DNA sequence: TGTGCCAGTAGTGGTGGACTGGCTGGGCCCCAGCATTTT. This gives the protein CASSGGLAGPQHF.

The chain joins TRBV6-5 to TRBJ1-6; D remains ambiguous. V shed 2 bases and J shed 1 base, with 3 bases lying between them. CDR3 size: 14 residues. Per the germline V gene, CDR1 is MNHEY and CDR2 is SVGAGI. The CDR3 DNA is TGTGCCAGCAGTTACGAGTCCTATAATTCACCCCTCCACTTT. Translating gives CASSYESYNSPLHF.

The CDR3 sequence is CASSEEQGRFYEQYF. DNA for the CDR3: TGTGCCAGCAGCGAGGAACAGGGGAGATTCTACGAGCAGTACTTC. The gene calls are TRBV2 and TRBJ2-7; 7 bases line up with TRBD1. V shed 6 bases, J shed 3 bases, and the junction held 11 bases outside the gene matches. The CDR3 totals 15 residues. Germline assignment: CDR1 SNHLY and CDR2 FYNNEI.

J is TRBJ2-3 and V is TRBV7-2; 7 bases fit TRBD2. This CDR3 is built from 12 residues. V shed 7 bases, J shed 9 bases, and the junction held 7 bases outside the gene matches. The V gene's germline CDR1 is SGHTA and CDR2 FQGNSA. The CDR3, as DNA: TGTGCCAGCAAATCGGGAGGCGCCACGCAGTATTTT. Amino acids: CASKSGGATQYF.

V gene TRBV7-8 combines with J gene TRBJ1-4; no firm D call. The V gene's germline CDR1 is SGHVS and CDR2 FQNEAQ. V was pared by 5 bases and J by 8 bases, with 12 bases between. This CDR3 has 13 residues. The CDR3 protein is CASSPTAGEKLFF. DNA of the CDR3: TGTGCCAGCAGCCCTACGGCGGGGGAAAAACTGTTTTTT.

The J gene is TRBJ1-2, the V gene TRBV5-1; possibly TRBD1 for D (5 bases). Germline CDR1 is SGHRS and CDR2 is YFSETQ. The germline V and J ends were trimmed by 1 base and 8 bases, with 12 bases remaining between them. The CDR3 covers 13 residues. In DNA, the CDR3 is TGCGCCAGCAGCTTGTCAGGGTCGGAAGGCTACACCTTC. Translation: CASSLSGSEGYTF.

The V gene is TRBV5-1, the J gene TRBJ2-3; no clear D. The V gene's germline CDR1 is SGHRS and CDR2 YFSETQ. V was trimmed by 2 bases and J by 4 bases, leaving 11 bases between them. The CDR3 has 14 amino acids. The CDR3 bases are TGCGCCAGCAGCTTCCTGGACCCGGCAGATACGCAGTATTTT. The encoded protein is CASSFLDPADTQYF.

The V gene is TRBV11-2, the J gene TRBJ2-5; 10 bases agree with TRBD2. V shed 6 bases, J shed 5 bases, and the junction held 9 bases outside the gene matches. Germline V gene lookup returns CDR1 SGHAT and CDR2 FQNNGV. The CDR3 is 15 amino acids. CDR3 DNA sequence: TGTGCCAGCAGTCGTACTAGCGGGGACAGGGAGACCCAGTACTTC. It yields the protein CASSRTSGDRETQYF.

The rearrangement joins TRBV30 to TRBJ1-3; D gene unclear. Germline V lookup: CDR1 GTSNPN, CDR2 SVGIG (reference sequence). V lost 2 bases to trimming and J lost 4 bases, with 12 bases between them. CDR3 length: 14 residues. CDR3 in DNA: TGTGCCTGGAGTCCGGCCTTGATGGGAAACACCATATATTTT. This sequence encodes CAWSPALMGNTIYF.